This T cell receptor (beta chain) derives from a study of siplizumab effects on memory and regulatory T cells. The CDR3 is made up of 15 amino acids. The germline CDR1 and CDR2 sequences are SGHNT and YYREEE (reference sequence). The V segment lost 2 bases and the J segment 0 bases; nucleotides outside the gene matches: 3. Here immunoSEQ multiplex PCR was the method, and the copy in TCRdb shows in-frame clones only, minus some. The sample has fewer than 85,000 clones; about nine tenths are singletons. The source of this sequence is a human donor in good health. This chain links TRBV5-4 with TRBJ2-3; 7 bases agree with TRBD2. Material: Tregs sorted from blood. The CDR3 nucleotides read TGTGCCAGCAGCTTCGGACTAGTAAGCACAGATACGCAGTATTTT. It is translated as CASSFGLVSTDTQYF. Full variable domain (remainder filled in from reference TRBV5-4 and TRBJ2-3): ETGVTQSPTHLIKTRGQQVTLRCSSQSGHNTVSWYQQALGQGPQFIFQYYREEENGRGNFPPRFSGLQFPNYSSELNVNALELDDSALYLCASSFGLVSTDTQYFGPGTRLTVL.